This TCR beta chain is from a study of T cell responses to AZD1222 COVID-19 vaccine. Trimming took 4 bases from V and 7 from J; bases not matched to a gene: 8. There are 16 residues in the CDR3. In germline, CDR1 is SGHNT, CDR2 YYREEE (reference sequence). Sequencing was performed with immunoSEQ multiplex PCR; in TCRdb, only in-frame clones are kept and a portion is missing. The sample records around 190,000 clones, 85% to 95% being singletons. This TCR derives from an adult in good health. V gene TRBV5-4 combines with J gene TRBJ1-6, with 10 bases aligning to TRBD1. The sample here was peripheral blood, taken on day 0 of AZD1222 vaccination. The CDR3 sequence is CASSRDGQGVNSPLHF. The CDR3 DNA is TGTGCCAGCAGCAGAGATGGACAGGGGGTAAATTCACCCCTCCACTTT.